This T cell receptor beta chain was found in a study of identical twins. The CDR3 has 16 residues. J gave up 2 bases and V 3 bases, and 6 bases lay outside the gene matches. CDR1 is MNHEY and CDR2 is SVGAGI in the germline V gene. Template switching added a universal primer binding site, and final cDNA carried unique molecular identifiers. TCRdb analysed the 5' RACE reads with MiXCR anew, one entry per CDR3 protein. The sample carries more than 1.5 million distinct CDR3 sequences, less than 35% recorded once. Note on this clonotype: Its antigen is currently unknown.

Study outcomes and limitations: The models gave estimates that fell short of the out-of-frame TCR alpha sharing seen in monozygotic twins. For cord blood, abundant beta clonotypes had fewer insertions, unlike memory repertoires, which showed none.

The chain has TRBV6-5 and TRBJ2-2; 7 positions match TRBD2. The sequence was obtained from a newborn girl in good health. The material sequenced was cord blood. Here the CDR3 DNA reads TGTGCCAGCAGTTATCTGCTAGCGGATAACACCGGGGAGCTGTTTTTT. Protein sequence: CASSYLLADNTGELFF.